The 31 T cell receptor beta chains listed next were all sequenced from one sample in a study of OX40 agonist ivuxolimab in advanced cancers. Measured with immunoSEQ multiplex PCR; TCRdb has only the in-frame clones, and not every one. Of approximately 72,000 clones in the sample, 84% were seen once. The sequencing used CD4+ or CD8+ T cells sorted from blood, collected in a trial of the OX40 agonist ivuxolimab. These receptors all come from an adult with an advanced solid tumor such as melanoma, head and neck, liver or kidney cancer.

The chain joins TRBV7-2 to TRBJ2-7; possibly TRBD2 for D (5 bases). The CDR3 is 15 residues long. V was pared by 5 bases and J by 3 bases, with 17 bases between. Germline V CDR1 and CDR2: SGHTA, FQGNSA. The CDR3 bases are TGTGCCAGCAGCCCCGGCCCTTCCGGGGACTACGAGCAGTACTTC. Amino acid sequence: CASSPGPSGDYEQYF.

The chain links TRBV28 to TRBJ1-4, with a weak D call TRBD1 (5 bases). Germline assignment: CDR1 MDHEN and CDR2 SYDVKM. The V and J ends lost 5 bases and 7 bases respectively, with 17 bases between them. The CDR3 loop spans 15 amino acids. Written as DNA, the CDR3 is TGTGCCAGCAGTGCCCTACCCCGGGGCGGTGAAAAACTGTTTTTT. Translation: CASSALPRGGEKLFF.

This chain connects TRBV19 to TRBJ1-1; D call uncertain. The V end lost 3 bases, the J end lost 6 bases, and 8 bases lay between the germline ends. The CDR3 length is 12 residues. CDR1 is LNHDA, CDR2 SQIVND, per germline (reference sequence). Here the CDR3 DNA reads TGTGCCAGTAGTATTGCCGGCGCTGAAGCTTTCTTT. Protein product: CASSIAGAEAFF.

V and J are TRBV19 and TRBJ1-5; D possibly corresponds to TRBD1 (5 bases). V shed 5 bases and J shed 7 bases, with 18 bases lying between them. Germline CDR1 and CDR2: LNHDA and SQIVND (reference sequence). This CDR3 has 15 amino acids. This CDR3 is CASSSPGPLGQPQHF. CDR3 nucleotide sequence: TGTGCCAGTAGTTCGCCGGGGCCCCTAGGGCAGCCCCAGCATTTT.

The chain employs TRBV5-1 and TRBJ1-3, with D unresolved. Trimming removed 1 base from V and 2 bases from J, with 13 bases in between. CDR1 and CDR2 (germline): SGHRS, YFSETQ. The CDR3 contains 16 residues. CDR3 region: CASSLSLRGTGNTIYF. In DNA form, the CDR3 reads TGCGCCAGCAGCTTGAGTCTTCGAGGGACTGGAAACACCATATATTTT.

This chain uses TRBV5-5 with TRBJ2-2; D gene unclear. Trimming pared 4 bases from V and 6 bases from J, leaving 16 bases between. In germline, CDR1 is SGHKS, CDR2 YYEKEE (reference sequence). This CDR3 spans 15 amino acids. DNA of the CDR3: TGTGCCAGCAGCCCGACCCTCGGATTCGCCGGGGAGCTGTTTTTT. This codes for CASSPTLGFAGELFF.

The V gene is TRBV9, the J gene TRBJ2-7, with D uncertain. The CDR3 covers 15 residues. V lost 4 bases, J lost 0 bases, and 14 bases lay in between. Per the germline V gene, CDR1 is SGDLS and CDR2 is YYNGEE. CDR3 sequence: CASSPNWANSYEQYF. For the CDR3, the DNA is TGTGCCAGCAGCCCCAACTGGGCTAACTCCTACGAGCAGTACTTC.

The CDR3, as DNA: TGTGCCAGCAGCCAAGGGACGGCGGCAACTAATGAAAAACTGTTTTTT. Protein product: CASSQGTAATNEKLFF. This chain uses TRBV7-9 with TRBJ1-4; D is possibly TRBD1 (5 bases). From germline, CDR1 is SEHNR and CDR2 FQNEAQ (reference sequence). V was shortened by 5 bases and J by 0 bases, with 13 bases between the two germline ends. The CDR3 extends over 16 amino acids. Full variable domain (outside the CDR3, taken from reference TRBV7-9 and TRBJ1-4): DTGVSQNPRHKITKRGQNVTFRCDPISEHNRLYWYRQTLGQGPEFLTYFQNEAQLEKSRLLSDRFSAERPKGSFSTLEIQRTEQGDSAMYLCASSQGTAATNEKLFFGSGTQLSVL.

The chain combines TRBV18 with TRBJ2-7; 9 bases are shared with TRBD1. Germline V CDR1 and CDR2: KGHSH, LQKENI. The CDR3 spans 13 residues. J was trimmed by 5 bases and V by 4 bases; bases with no gene match: 3. The CDR3 sequence is CASSRDRGNEQYF. The CDR3, as DNA: TGTGCCAGCTCACGAGACAGGGGGAACGAGCAGTACTTC.

This chain connects TRBV29-1 to TRBJ1-5; D possibly corresponds to TRBD1 (6 bases). CDR1 and CDR2 (germline): SQVTM, ANQGSEA. The V gene lost 4 bases and the J gene lost 4 bases, with 14 bases spanning the gap. The CDR3 has 14 amino acids. CDR3 region: CSVAKGGPNQPQHF. CDR3 nucleotide sequence: TGCAGCGTTGCGAAGGGGGGCCCAAATCAGCCCCAGCATTTT.

This chain uses TRBV6-1 with TRBJ1-2; 8 positions match TRBD1. Trimming cost V 2 bases and J 4 bases; bases outside gene matches: 3. This CDR3 has 14 residues. CDR1 is MNHNS, CDR2 SASEGT, per germline. Written as DNA, the CDR3 is TGTGCCAGCAGTGAAAACAGGGGGGTCTATGGCTACACCTTC. Protein product: CASSENRGVYGYTF.

This clone was seen only once. V gene TRBV19 combines with J gene TRBJ2-2, with TRBD1 matching over 7 bases. V gave up 5 bases and J gave up 5 bases; unmatched junction bases: 8. The CDR3 is 15 residues long. The germline CDR1 and CDR2 sequences are LNHDA and SQIVND (reference sequence). CDR3 nucleotides: TGTGCCAGTAGTGGACAGGTCGTTATAACCGGGGAGCTGTTTTTT. As protein: CASSGQVVITGELFF. The full variable domain, in which reference TRBV19 and TRBJ2-2 provide the parts outside the CDR3, is DGGITQSPKYLFRKEGQNVTLSCEQNLNHDAMYWYRQDPGQGLRLIYYSQIVNDFQKGDIAEGYSVSREKKESFPLTVTSAQKNPTAFYLCASSGQVVITGELFFGEGSRLTVL.

This clone was seen a single time. The rearrangement joins TRBV7-3 to TRBJ2-2, with 10 nucleotides matching TRBD2. CDR1 and CDR2 (germline): SGHTA, FQGTGA. The CDR3 is 17 residues long. J was trimmed by 1 base and V by 4 bases; bases with no gene match: 6. The CDR3 spells CASSSTASGRNTGELFF. For the CDR3, the DNA is TGTGCCAGCAGCTCCACGGCTAGCGGGAGGAACACCGGGGAGCTGTTTTTT.

V usage is TRBV30 and J usage is TRBJ2-7, with TRBD2 matching over 11 bases. The CDR3 is made up of 14 amino acids. Germline assignment: CDR1 GTSNPN and CDR2 SVGIG (reference sequence). Trimming took 7 bases from V and 6 from J; bases not matched to a gene: 11. In DNA, the CDR3 is TGTGCCTTGAAACTAGCGGGAGTGCCAGGCGAGCAGTACTTC. The encoded protein is CALKLAGVPGEQYF.

The chain recombines TRBV7-9 with TRBJ2-3; D ambiguous. Germline V gene sequence: CDR1 SEHNR, CDR2 FQNEAQ (reference sequence). The CDR3 is made up of 11 amino acids. Trimming removed 2 bases at V and 6 bases at J, with 3 bases between. CDR3 nucleotides: TGTGCCAGCAGCTTATATGATACGCAGTATTTT. Translating gives CASSLYDTQYF.

V is TRBV20-1 and J is TRBJ2-1; no firm D call. This CDR3 region has 11 residues. Germline V lookup: CDR1 DFQATT, CDR2 SNEGSKA (reference sequence). The V end lost 2 bases, the J end lost 8 bases, and 7 bases lay between the germline ends. CDR3 nucleotide sequence: TGCAGTGCTAGAATAAGATATGAGCAGTTCTTC. Encoded protein: CSARIRYEQFF.

The chain links TRBV11-2 to TRBJ2-7, with 9 bases identical to TRBD2. CDR1 and CDR2 from the germline V gene are SGHAT and FQNNGV. The junction had 10 bases not matched to a gene; V was cut back by 5 bases and J by 5 bases. The CDR3 length is 15 residues. The CDR3: CASSVNGLAGNEQYF. The CDR3 DNA reads as TGTGCCAGCAGCGTAAATGGGCTAGCGGGAAACGAGCAGTACTTC. The full variable domain, rest sourced from reference TRBV11-2 and TRBJ2-7, is EAGVAQSPRYKIIEKRQSVAFWCNPISGHATLYWYQQILGQGPKLLIQFQNNGVVDDSQLPKDRFSAERLKGVDSTLKIQPAKLEDSAVYLCASSVNGLAGNEQYFGPGTRLTVT.

The V gene is TRBV4-3, the J gene TRBJ2-6; D not resolved. The CDR3 is 14 amino acids. Per the germline V gene, CDR1 is LGHNA and CDR2 is YSLEER. Trimming took 0 bases from V and 15 from J, leaving 15 bases between them. This CDR3 is CASSQEVSFQGLTF. For the CDR3, the DNA is TGCGCCAGCAGCCAAGAAGTAAGTTTTCAAGGCCTGACTTTC.

The V and J genes are TRBV19 and TRBJ1-2; TRBD1 agrees at 8 bases. The CDR3 is made up of 14 amino acids. After removal of 2 bases from V and 10 bases from J, the junction contained 9 bases not matched to a gene. Germline CDR1 reads LNHDA; CDR2 reads SQIVND (reference sequence). CDR3: CASSIRGQASYYTF. In DNA form, the CDR3 reads TGTGCCAGTAGTATACGGGGACAGGCCAGTTACTACACCTTC.

The rearrangement links TRBV7-2 to TRBJ2-3; 14 bases are a match to TRBD2. This CDR3 has 19 residues. V lost 0 bases to trimming and J lost 2 bases; unmatched junction nucleotides: 7. CDR1 SGHTA and CDR2 FQGNSA come from the germline V gene. Written as DNA, the CDR3 is TGTGCCAGCAGCTTAGCGGGTGGGACTAGCGGGGGCCACACAGATACGCAGTATTTT. Translated, it gives CASSLAGGTSGGHTDTQYF.

The chain recombines TRBV27 with TRBJ1-5, with no clear D. Trimming removed 4 bases at V and 0 bases at J, with 4 bases between. CDR1 is MNHEY, CDR2 SMNVEV, per germline (reference sequence). CDR3 length: 13 amino acids. CDR3 coding DNA: TGTGCCAGCAGTTACGTTAGCAATCAGCCCCAGCATTTT. This codes for CASSYVSNQPQHF.

The chain carries TRBV6-6 and TRBJ1-1; D not resolved. Germline CDR1 and CDR2: MNHNY and SVGAGI (reference sequence). Trimming took 6 bases from V and 4 from J, leaving 9 bases between them. The CDR3 runs 12 residues. The CDR3 nucleotides are TGTGCCAGCAGGGAAGACTCCACTGAAGCTTTCTTT. Its translation: CASREDSTEAFF.

The chain is built from TRBV2 and TRBJ2-3; 10 positions agree with TRBD2. Looked up from germline, CDR1 is SNHLY and CDR2 is FYNNEI. The CDR3 loop spans 15 amino acids. Trimming at V came to 6 bases and at J to 1 base, leaving 4 bases not matched to a gene. The CDR3 coding sequence is TGTGCCAGCAGCATAGCGGGGGGACGCACAGATACGCAGTATTTT. Its protein product is CASSIAGGRTDTQYF.

The chain employs TRBV18 and TRBJ1-2; 10 bases line up with TRBD1. The ends lost 1 base at V and 8 bases at J; junction bases unmatched: 7. The V gene's germline CDR1 is KGHSH and CDR2 LQKENI. The CDR3 spans 15 residues. This chain's CDR3 is CASSPRDDRGQGYTF. As DNA, the CDR3 is TGTGCCAGCTCACCACGAGACGACAGGGGGCAAGGCTACACCTTC.

The chain joins TRBV5-5 to TRBJ2-6, with unresolved D. CDR1 is SGHKS and CDR2 is YYEKEE in the germline V gene (reference sequence). Trimming removed 4 bases at V and 2 bases at J, with 10 bases between. The CDR3 runs to 15 residues. The CDR3 DNA sequence: TGTGCCAGCAGCCCGAGACTCCCTGGGGCCAACGTCCTGACTTTC. Its protein product is CASSPRLPGANVLTF.

The chain employs TRBV6-5 and TRBJ2-7; D ambiguous. Germline loops: CDR1 MNHEY, CDR2 SVGAGI. The germline V and J ends were trimmed by 8 bases and 3 bases, with 11 bases remaining between them. The CDR3 has 12 amino acids. The CDR3 DNA is TGTGCCAGCTCGGGCAGTCGCTACGAGCAGTACTTC. This encodes CASSGSRYEQYF.

The CDR3 region is CASSLMRTSIPNEQFF. CDR3 bases: TGTGCCAGCAGCTTAATGCGGACTAGTATCCCCAATGAGCAGTTCTTC. The chain couples TRBV7-2 to TRBJ2-1, with 7 bases lining up with TRBD2. J gave up 6 bases and V 2 bases, and 10 bases lay outside the gene matches. Germline CDR1 SGHTA, CDR2 FQGNSA. The CDR3 is 16 residues long.

The chain combines TRBV19 with TRBJ1-5; 7 positions match TRBD1. The CDR3 has 18 residues. Germline values: CDR1 LNHDA, CDR2 SQIVND (reference sequence). V was clipped by 8 bases and J by 9 bases; unmatched bases: 25. This chain's CDR3 is CASDSPTGSSAIIRPQHF. In DNA, the CDR3 is TGTGCCAGTGATAGCCCGACAGGGTCCTCGGCGATTATCAGGCCCCAGCATTTT.

The chain employs TRBV19 and TRBJ2-1; TRBD1 aligns across 8 bases. The V gene end was trimmed by 10 bases and the J gene end by 4 bases; junction bases not matched to a gene: 21. Per the germline V gene, CDR1 is LNHDA and CDR2 is SQIVND (reference sequence). This CDR3 comprises 18 residues. This CDR3 reads CATWAGTGASPLYNEQFF. The CDR3 region has the DNA TGTGCCACTTGGGCCGGGACAGGAGCATCCCCTCTTTACAATGAGCAGTTCTTC.

The chain combines TRBV19 with TRBJ2-3, with TRBD2 as a possible D gene (6 bases). CDR1 is LNHDA and CDR2 is SQIVND in the germline V gene (reference sequence). Trimming removed 5 bases from V and 3 bases from J, with 9 bases in between. The length of the CDR3 is 13 residues. The CDR3 nucleotides read TGTGCCAGTAGTCGGCTAGCGACAGATACGCAGTATTTT. This encodes CASSRLATDTQYF.

The V and J genes are TRBV6-1 and TRBJ1-3, with D perhaps matching TRBD1 (5 bases). Germline CDR1 MNHNS, CDR2 SASEGT. Trimming removed 0 bases at V and 0 bases at J, with 9 bases between. The CDR3 contains 16 residues. The CDR3 region has the DNA TGTGCCAGCAGTGAAGCCGGGGGAAACTCTGGAAACACCATATATTTT. Translation: CASSEAGGNSGNTIYF.